The sequence of this TCR beta chain was determined in a study of response to subunit inactivated influenza vaccine. Each CDR3 protein gets one entry after TCRdb re-called the RT-PCR reads with MiXCR. The repertoire includes more than 200,000 distinct CDR3 sequences, 9.5% to 15% of them detected once, and 7.8% sits in the top ten. This TCR was recovered from a man between 50 and 59 years old who received an inactivated influenza vaccine. This specimen was non-naive T cells sorted from PBMCs, taken 14 to 15 days before vaccination.

The CDR3 bases are TGCAGTGCTAGAGGGGGTCTAGCGGGGGCCCCTAGCACAGATACGCAGTATTTT. This encodes CSARGGLAGAPSTDTQYF. The chain links TRBV20-1 to TRBJ2-3, with 10 bases lining up with TRBD2. Germline V lookup: CDR1 DFQATT, CDR2 SNEGSKA (reference sequence). The ends lost 1 base at V and 0 bases at J; junction bases unmatched: 10. The CDR3 consists of 18 residues.